This entry lists 31 T cell receptor beta chains sequenced from one sample in a study of T-cell memory formation after mild COVID-19. Each CDR3 protein gets one entry after TCRdb re-called the 5' RACE reads with MiXCR. The sample lists 57,000 or so distinct CDR3 sequences; roughly 10% were seen once. Sequencing was done on a sample of PBMCs or a T cell subset sorted from them (not recorded which). The receptor set was obtained from a young man who had mild COVID-19 (a few samples of this study predate the infection). Cell type and time point are not known.

CDR3 loop: CSVIRDTPLYEQYF. CDR3 nucleotide sequence: TGCAGCGTTATCCGGGACACCCCCCTCTACGAGCAGTACTTC. The chain joins TRBV29-1 to TRBJ2-7; the D gene is possibly TRBD1 (6 bases). CDR1 is SQVTM, CDR2 ANQGSEA, per germline. Trimming cost V 5 bases and J 3 bases, with 17 bases left between them. The CDR3 spans 14 residues.

The rearrangement uses TRBV6-2 or TRBV6-3 and TRBJ2-1; 12 bases are shared with TRBD1. CDR3 length: 16 amino acids. The ends lost 0 bases at V and 8 bases at J; junction bases unmatched: 5. Germline lookup yields CDR1 MNHEY and CDR2 SVGEGT. The DNA of the CDR3 is TGTGCCAGCAGTTACTCGTGGGGACAGGGGGCCTATGAGCAGTTCTTC. This encodes CASSYSWGQGAYEQFF.

This clonotype was seen more than once but under ten times. CDR3 loop: CASRRTGLDNSPLHF. The CDR3 DNA follows: TGTGCCAGCAGGAGGACAGGGTTGGATAATTCACCCCTCCACTTT. This sequence joins TRBV7-2 and TRBJ1-6, with 8 bases lining up with TRBD1. From germline, CDR1 is SGHTA and CDR2 FQGNSA. The CDR3 is 15 amino acids. V gave up 6 bases and J gave up 5 bases; unmatched junction bases: 6.

This chain joins TRBV20-1 and TRBJ2-2, with D possibly matching TRBD2 (5 bases). Germline V gives CDR1 DFQATT, CDR2 SNEGSKA (reference sequence). The CDR3 contains 15 residues. V lost 0 bases to trimming and J lost 5 bases, with 13 bases between them. The CDR3 reads CSARDFARGTGELFF. CDR3 bases: TGCAGTGCTAGAGATTTCGCCCGAGGGACCGGGGAGCTGTTTTTT.

The V gene is TRBV5-5, the J gene TRBJ1-2; D call uncertain. CDR3 size: 15 residues. Germline CDR1 is SGHKS and CDR2 is YYEKEE (reference sequence). Trimming removed 0 bases from V and 5 bases from J, with 14 bases in between. CDR3 region: CASSLEGGPFYGYTF. The CDR3 coding sequence is TGTGCCAGCAGCTTGGAGGGCGGCCCCTTTTATGGCTACACCTTC.

The CDR3 region is CASSHVGPGVYYGYTF. The DNA for the CDR3 is TGCGCCAGCAGCCACGTGGGACCAGGAGTATACTATGGCTACACCTTC. The rearrangement links TRBV4-1 to TRBJ1-2; D might be TRBD1 (5 bases). The CDR3 is 16 amino acids. Germline CDR1 reads MGHRA; CDR2 reads YSYEKL. Trimming shortened V by 3 bases and J by 3 bases, and 17 bases separated the two germline ends.

The chain is built from TRBV25-1 and TRBJ2-6; no reliable D call. The CDR3 has 16 residues. Trimming stripped 0 bases from V and 0 bases from J, with 6 bases between. Germline CDR1 and CDR2: MGHDK and SYGVNS. The chain's CDR3 is CASSEYLGSGANVLTF. The CDR3 nucleotides are TGTGCCAGCAGTGAATACTTGGGCTCTGGGGCCAACGTCCTGACTTTC. The full variable domain, in which reference TRBV25-1 and TRBJ2-6 provide the parts outside the CDR3, is EADIYQTPRYLVIGTGKKITLECSQTMGHDKMYWYQQDPGMELHLIHYSYGVNSTEKGDLSSESTVSRIRTEHFPLTLESARPSHTSQYLCASSEYLGSGANVLTFGAGSRLTVL.

The chain recombines TRBV5-1 with TRBJ2-3, with D hard to call. The germline V and J ends were trimmed by 0 bases and 0 bases, with 8 bases remaining between them. The CDR3 extends over 15 amino acids. The germline CDR1 and CDR2 sequences are SGHRS and YFSETQ. The CDR3 reads CASSLDSSSTDTQYF. Written as DNA, the CDR3 is TGCGCCAGCAGCTTGGACAGCTCTAGCACAGATACGCAGTATTTT.

This clonotype was found a few times. The chain couples TRBV11-2 to TRBJ2-3; the match to TRBD2 covers 10 bases. Unmatched junction bases numbered 10, after V lost 0 bases and J lost 7 bases. This CDR3 spans 17 amino acids. Germline V CDR1 and CDR2: SGHAT, FQNNGV. The CDR3 here is CASSLDASGGALNTQYF. The CDR3 nucleotides read TGTGCCAGCAGCTTAGATGCCAGCGGGGGGGCATTAAATACGCAGTATTTT.

This clonotype was detected only a few times. The rearrangement joins TRBV7-9 to TRBJ1-6, with TRBD1 identical over 9 bases. CDR1 SEHNR and CDR2 FQNEAQ come from the germline V gene (reference sequence). This CDR3 has 19 residues. The ends lost 2 bases at V and 1 base at J; junction bases unmatched: 9. The CDR3 region is CASSLSTPGTGSYNSPLHF. The DNA for the CDR3 is TGTGCCAGCAGCTTATCAACCCCCGGGACAGGGTCCTATAATTCACCCCTCCACTTT.

A few counts support this clonotype. This rearrangement joins TRBV7-2 to TRBJ2-1; 9 bases agree with TRBD2. CDR1 and CDR2 from the germline V gene are SGHTA and FQGNSA. This CDR3 comprises 16 residues. V dropped 1 base and J dropped 10; count of bases not matched to a gene: 11. CDR3 nucleotides: TGTGCCAGCAGCTTAGATCCCCAGCGGGGGGCTTGGGAGCAGTTCTTC. Translating gives CASSLDPQRGAWEQFF.

J is TRBJ2-3 and V is TRBV15; D perhaps matches TRBD2 (6 bases). The length of the CDR3 is 14 residues. Trimming cost V 0 bases and J 6 bases, with 10 bases left between them. CDR1 and CDR2 from the germline V gene are LNHNV and YYDKDF (reference sequence). The DNA of the CDR3 is TGTGCCACCAGCAGAGATGGACGGGGGGATACGCAGTATTTT. This codes for CATSRDGRGDTQYF.

The rearrangement joins TRBV4-1 to TRBJ2-3, with 10 bases fitting TRBD2. From germline, CDR1 is MGHRA and CDR2 YSYEKL. CDR3 length: 19 amino acids. After removal of 3 bases from V and 0 bases from J, the junction contained 12 bases not matched to a gene. This CDR3 is CASSQDEPSGGSSTDTQYF. The CDR3 DNA sequence: TGCGCCAGCAGCCAGGACGAGCCTAGCGGGGGATCTAGCACAGATACGCAGTATTTT.

The chain links TRBV27 to TRBJ2-1; TRBD2 agrees at 11 bases. CDR1 and CDR2 (germline): MNHEY, SMNVEV (reference sequence). CDR3 length: 15 residues. After removal of 8 bases from V and 5 bases from J, the junction contained 8 bases not matched to a gene. The CDR3 region is CASRPSLAGDNEQFF. In DNA, the CDR3 is TGTGCCAGCCGACCGTCACTAGCGGGGGACAATGAGCAGTTCTTC.

This clonotype came up a few times. CDR3 nucleotides: TGCAGCGCCGCCCTGTCGACAGGGGGCGAGCAGTACTTC. Translation: CSAALSTGGEQYF. The chain is built from TRBV29-1 and TRBJ2-7, with 9 bases matching TRBD1. Trimming cost V 7 bases and J 6 bases; bases outside gene matches: 10. The CDR3 runs to 13 residues. Per the germline V gene, CDR1 is SQVTM and CDR2 is ANQGSEA.

V is TRBV12-3 or TRBV12-4 and J is TRBJ2-4; the D gene is possibly TRBD2 (6 bases). The length of the CDR3 is 14 residues. V was trimmed by 11 bases and J by 1 base, leaving 15 bases between them. The CDR3 coding sequence is TGTGCCTCCTCGGAGGGGCCCGCCAAAAACATTCAGTACTTC. Translating gives CASSEGPAKNIQYF.

The J gene is TRBJ2-3, the V gene TRBV4-3, with 8 nucleotides matching TRBD1. Losses at the gene ends were 2 bases for V and 5 bases for J; bases not matched to a gene: 6. There are 15 residues in the CDR3. Germline-derived CDR1 and CDR2 are LGHNA and YSLEER. In DNA form, the CDR3 reads TGCGCCAGCAGCCAACCTGGACAGGGCGTAGATACGCAGTATTTT. Protein sequence: CASSQPGQGVDTQYF.

V is TRBV12-3 or TRBV12-4 and J is TRBJ2-1; a possible D gene is TRBD1 (5 bases). The CDR3 contains 13 residues. V lost 3 bases to trimming and J lost 7 bases, with 10 bases between them. The CDR3, as DNA: TGTGCCAGCAGTTTTGCACAGGTAAATGAGCAGTTCTTC. The encoded protein is CASSFAQVNEQFF.

In this sample, this clonotype turned up a few times. The rearrangement uses TRBV29-1 and TRBJ1-1, with D perhaps matching TRBD1 (6 bases). Germline CDR1 reads SQVTM; CDR2 reads ANQGSEA. V was trimmed by 6 bases and J by 11 bases, leaving 16 bases between them. CDR3 size: 11 residues. Written as DNA, the CDR3 is TGCAGCGTCGAGGGGGGACTGGAGGCTTTCTTT. Residues: CSVEGGLEAFF.

This clonotype showed up many times. This chain uses TRBV4-2 with TRBJ2-5, with a possible D match to TRBD2 (6 bases). Trimming removed 7 bases at V and 1 base at J, with 19 bases between. This CDR3 has 16 residues. CDR1 and CDR2 (germline): LGHNA, YNFKEQ. The CDR3 region has the DNA TGTGCCAGCACCCGCGTTGCCGGGGACTTCCAAGAGACCCAGTACTTC. It encodes CASTRVAGDFQETQYF.

There are a few counts of this clonotype. The chain couples TRBV5-8 to TRBJ2-3; D uncertain. The CDR3 extends over 15 amino acids. The V gene's germline CDR1 is SGHTS and CDR2 YDEGEE. Trimming cost V 1 base and J 1 base, with 10 bases left between them. The chain's CDR3 is CASSLLGLGTDTQYF. CDR3 coding DNA: TGTGCCAGCAGCTTGCTTGGGCTGGGCACAGATACGCAGTATTTT. The full variable domain, with the rest looked up from reference TRBV5-8 and TRBJ2-3, is EAGVTQSPTHLIKTRGQQATLRCSPISGHTSVYWYQQALGLGLQFLLWYDEGEERNRGNFPPRFSGRQFPNYSSELNVNALELEDSALYLCASSLLGLGTDTQYFGPGTRLTVL.

The V gene is TRBV7-2, the J gene TRBJ1-1, with D unresolved. The CDR3 is 12 residues long. The germline V gene encodes CDR1 SGHTA and CDR2 FQGNSA. V dropped 7 bases and J dropped 5 bases, with 11 bases sitting between them. CDR3 bases: TGTGCCAGCACCTATGCCGGGACTGAAGCTTTCTTT. As protein: CASTYAGTEAFF.

Only one count was recorded for this clonotype. This sequence may be a read error, since a much larger clone differs from it by one base. The gene calls are TRBV7-2 and TRBJ2-3, with 9 bases fitting TRBD2. Per germline, CDR1 SGHTA and CDR2 FQGNSA. V lost 2 bases, J lost 2 bases, and 5 bases stayed unmatched. The CDR3 length is 16 residues. The DNA for the CDR3 is TGTGCCAGCAGCTTACGAGCGGGGGGACCCACAGATACGCAGTATTTT. Translating it yields CASSLRAGGPTDTQYF. Combining the CDR3 with reference TRBV7-2 and TRBJ2-3 gives the whole variable domain GAGVSQSPSNKVTEKGKDVELRCDPISGHTALYWYRQSLGQGLEFLIYFQGNSAPDKSGLPSDRFSAERTGGSVSTLTIQRTQQEDSAVYLCASSLRAGGPTDTQYFGPGTRLTVL.

This clonotype occurred a few times. The CDR3 DNA reads as TGTGCCAGTAGTATCAGAGGCTCCTACAATGAGCAGTTCTTC. The encoded protein is CASSIRGSYNEQFF. The chain uses TRBV19 and TRBJ2-1; D uncertain. Per the germline V gene, CDR1 is LNHDA and CDR2 is SQIVND (reference sequence). Trimming stripped 3 bases from V and 0 bases from J, with 6 bases between. The CDR3 covers 14 residues.

In its sample, this clonotype was seen a few times. The V and J genes are TRBV20-1 and TRBJ2-3; 12 bases are shared with TRBD2. CDR1 is DFQATT, CDR2 SNEGSKA, per germline (reference sequence). V trimming: 0 bases; J trimming: 5 bases; junction bases outside the gene matches: 9. This CDR3 spans 17 amino acids. CDR3 in amino acids: CSARDLRLAGARDTQYF. In nucleotides, the CDR3 is TGCAGTGCTAGAGATCTGCGACTAGCGGGGGCGAGAGATACGCAGTATTTT.

The gene calls are TRBV4-3 and TRBJ1-1, with unresolved D. The CDR3 has 17 amino acids. V was clipped by 0 bases and J by 4 bases, with 18 bases between them. The germline V gene has CDR1 LGHNA and CDR2 YSLEER. The CDR3 nucleotides are TGCGCCAGCAGCCAAGATCCTTCAGCTGGAGACCCCACTGAAGCTTTCTTT. Encoded protein: CASSQDPSAGDPTEAFF.

The chain carries TRBV7-2 and TRBJ2-3; TRBD2 aligns across 7 bases. This CDR3 comprises 15 residues. The V gene end was trimmed by 4 bases and the J gene end by 0 bases; junction bases not matched to a gene: 4. The germline V gene encodes CDR1 SGHTA and CDR2 FQGNSA. CDR3 region: CASSSGTISTDTQYF. The CDR3 region has the DNA TGTGCCAGCAGCTCCGGGACTATTAGCACAGATACGCAGTATTTT.

This rearrangement joins TRBV24-1 to TRBJ2-5; D unclear. This CDR3 has 10 amino acids. Germline V gene data show CDR1 as KGHDR and CDR2 as SFDVKD. Deletions cut 10 bases from V and 4 bases from J, with 6 bases between. The CDR3 loop is CATASETQYF. CDR3 in DNA: TGTGCCACGGCTTCAGAGACCCAGTACTTC.

This clonotype was observed a few times. V gene TRBV7-2 combines with J gene TRBJ1-4; TRBD1 matches at 8 bases. The CDR3 length is 14 residues. Germline-derived CDR1 and CDR2 are SGHTA and FQGNSA. V gave up 7 bases and J gave up 3 bases; unmatched junction bases: 4. The CDR3 spells CASKTQGANEKLFF. The DNA for the CDR3 is TGTGCCAGCAAAACACAGGGGGCTAATGAAAAACTGTTTTTT.

This clonotype was counted a single time. Mismatch with germline at one junction end may stem from a read error. The chain combines TRBV5-1 with TRBJ2-3, with D perhaps TRBD1 (6 bases). Germline V lookup: CDR1 SGHRS, CDR2 YFSETQ. The CDR3 is 15 amino acids. CDR3 protein: CAGSLNTGITDTQYF. The CDR3 DNA follows: TGCGCCGGCAGCTTGAACACAGGGATTACAGATACGCAGTATTTT.

This clonotype was detected ten times or more. The chain carries TRBV24-1 and TRBJ2-3; D is unresolved. Germline V CDR1 and CDR2: KGHDR, SFDVKD. Between the trimmed V and J ends, which lost 4 bases and 5 bases, there was a span of 18 bases. CDR3 length: 16 amino acids. The CDR3 sequence: CATSDNLGGSGDTQYF. The CDR3 nucleotides read TGTGCCACCAGTGACAATCTAGGTGGGTCGGGAGATACGCAGTATTTT.